The source of this T cell receptor (beta chain) is a study of radiotherapy plus CTLA-4 blockade in lung cancer. General observations from the study: Reports state that early shifts in blood T cell clones, with interferon-beta, best predicted response.

This clone occurred once. Its antigen is not identified. The CDR3 is 14 amino acids. CDR1 and CDR2 (germline): SGHRS, YFSETQ. The V end was cut by 1 base, the J end by 4 bases, with 11 bases between. Only in-frame clones appear in the TCRdb table, and some are missing; sequencing was by immunoSEQ multiplex PCR. The data contain approximately 44,000 clones, less than 85% of them singletons. This chain joins TRBV5-1 and TRBJ1-1, with D uncertain. This sequence originates from a human donor with non-small cell lung cancer who had stable disease on radiotherapy plus ipilimumab. The starting material was peripheral blood, obtained from a patient treated with radiotherapy plus ipilimumab. CDR3 sequence reads: CASSLNGVGTEAFF. Here the CDR3 DNA reads TGCGCCAGCAGCTTGAACGGGGTCGGCACTGAAGCTTTCTTT.